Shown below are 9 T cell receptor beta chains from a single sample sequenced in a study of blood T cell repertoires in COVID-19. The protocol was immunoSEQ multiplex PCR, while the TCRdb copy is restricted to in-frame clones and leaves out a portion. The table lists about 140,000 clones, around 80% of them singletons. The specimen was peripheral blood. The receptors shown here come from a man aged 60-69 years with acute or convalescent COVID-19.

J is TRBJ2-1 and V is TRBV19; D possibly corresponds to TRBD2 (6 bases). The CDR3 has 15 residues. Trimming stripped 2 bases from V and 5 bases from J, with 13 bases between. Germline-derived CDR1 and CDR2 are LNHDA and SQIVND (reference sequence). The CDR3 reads CASSIPSAGHNEQFF. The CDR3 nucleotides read TGTGCCAGTAGTATACCTAGCGCCGGTCACAATGAGCAGTTCTTC.

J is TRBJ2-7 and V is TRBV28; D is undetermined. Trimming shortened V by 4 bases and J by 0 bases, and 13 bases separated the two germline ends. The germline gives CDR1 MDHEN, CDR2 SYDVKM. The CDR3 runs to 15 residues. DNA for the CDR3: TGTGCCAGCAGTTCCCCAGTTCCCGACTCCTACGAGCAGTACTTC. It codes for CASSSPVPDSYEQYF.

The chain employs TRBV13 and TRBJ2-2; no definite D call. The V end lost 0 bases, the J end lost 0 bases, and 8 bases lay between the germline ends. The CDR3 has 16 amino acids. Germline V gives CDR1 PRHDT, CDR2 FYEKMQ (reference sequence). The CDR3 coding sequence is TGTGCCAGCAGCTTAGGTCTGACAACGAACACCGGGGAGCTGTTTTTT. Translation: CASSLGLTTNTGELFF.

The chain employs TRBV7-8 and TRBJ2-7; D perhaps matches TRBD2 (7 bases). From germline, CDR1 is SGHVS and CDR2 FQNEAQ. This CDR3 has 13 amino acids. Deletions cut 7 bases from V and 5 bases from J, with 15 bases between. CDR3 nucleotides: TGTGCCAGCATCGGAGGGGGGGTCCACGAGCAGTACTTC. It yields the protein CASIGGGVHEQYF.

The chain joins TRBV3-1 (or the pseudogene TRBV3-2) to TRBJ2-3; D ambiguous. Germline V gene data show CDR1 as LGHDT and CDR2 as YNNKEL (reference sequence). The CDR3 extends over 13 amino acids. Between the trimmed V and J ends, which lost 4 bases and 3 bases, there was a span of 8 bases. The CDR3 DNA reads TGTGCCAGCAGCCCCCACGGTACAGATACGCAGTATTTT. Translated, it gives CASSPHGTDTQYF.

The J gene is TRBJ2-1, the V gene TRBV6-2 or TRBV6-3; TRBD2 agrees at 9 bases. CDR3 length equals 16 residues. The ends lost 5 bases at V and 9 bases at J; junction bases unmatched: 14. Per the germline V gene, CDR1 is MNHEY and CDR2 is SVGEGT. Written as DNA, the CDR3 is TGTGCCAGCAGTGCCTTAGCGGGAGTACAAGGTGGTGAGCAGTTCTTC. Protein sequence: CASSALAGVQGGEQFF.

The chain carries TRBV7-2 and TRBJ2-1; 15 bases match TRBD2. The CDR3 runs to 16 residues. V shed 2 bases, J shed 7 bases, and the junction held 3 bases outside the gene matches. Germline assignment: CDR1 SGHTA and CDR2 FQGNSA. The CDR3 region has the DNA TGTGCCAGCAGCTTATTGGGGACTAGCGGGAGGAATGAGCAGTTCTTC. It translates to CASSLLGTSGRNEQFF.

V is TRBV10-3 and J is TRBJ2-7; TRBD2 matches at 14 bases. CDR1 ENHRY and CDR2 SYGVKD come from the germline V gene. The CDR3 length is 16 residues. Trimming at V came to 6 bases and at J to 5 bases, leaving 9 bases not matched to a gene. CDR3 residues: CAIRDGTSGRTNEQYF. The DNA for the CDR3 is TGTGCCATCAGAGACGGGACTAGCGGGAGAACCAACGAGCAGTACTTC.

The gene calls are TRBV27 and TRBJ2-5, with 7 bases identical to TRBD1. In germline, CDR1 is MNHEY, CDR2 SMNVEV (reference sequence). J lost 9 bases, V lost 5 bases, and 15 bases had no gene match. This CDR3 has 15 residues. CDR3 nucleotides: TGTGCCAGCAGTCCCTTGGGACAGCCCACCAAGGCCCAGTACTTC. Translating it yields CASSPLGQPTKAQYF.